Below, one T cell receptor beta chain is given with its context. What it recognizes is unknown. Sequenced by immunoSEQ multiplex PCR; TCRdb stores in-frame clones only, minus some. The sample has 100,000 to 150,000 clones, about 93% seen once. The sample originates from a study of cytomegalovirus exposure and HLA in healthy donors. CDR3 size: 15 residues. The germline CDR1 and CDR2 sequences are SGHTA and FQGNSA. The V end lost 0 bases, the J end lost 2 bases, and 11 bases lay between the germline ends. Study conclusions and caveats: Confirmation was obtained in vitro that a few CMV-associated chains are specific for CMV antigens.

The clonotype was recovered from a woman between 18 and 29 years old in good health and CMV-seronegative. The sequenced sample consisted of PBMCs. The rearrangement joins TRBV7-2 to TRBJ2-7; D perhaps matches TRBD2 (5 bases). CDR3 in DNA: TGTGCCAGCAGCTTAGCGCATAACGGGGCCTACGAGCAGTACTTC. Amino acid sequence: CASSLAHNGAYEQYF.